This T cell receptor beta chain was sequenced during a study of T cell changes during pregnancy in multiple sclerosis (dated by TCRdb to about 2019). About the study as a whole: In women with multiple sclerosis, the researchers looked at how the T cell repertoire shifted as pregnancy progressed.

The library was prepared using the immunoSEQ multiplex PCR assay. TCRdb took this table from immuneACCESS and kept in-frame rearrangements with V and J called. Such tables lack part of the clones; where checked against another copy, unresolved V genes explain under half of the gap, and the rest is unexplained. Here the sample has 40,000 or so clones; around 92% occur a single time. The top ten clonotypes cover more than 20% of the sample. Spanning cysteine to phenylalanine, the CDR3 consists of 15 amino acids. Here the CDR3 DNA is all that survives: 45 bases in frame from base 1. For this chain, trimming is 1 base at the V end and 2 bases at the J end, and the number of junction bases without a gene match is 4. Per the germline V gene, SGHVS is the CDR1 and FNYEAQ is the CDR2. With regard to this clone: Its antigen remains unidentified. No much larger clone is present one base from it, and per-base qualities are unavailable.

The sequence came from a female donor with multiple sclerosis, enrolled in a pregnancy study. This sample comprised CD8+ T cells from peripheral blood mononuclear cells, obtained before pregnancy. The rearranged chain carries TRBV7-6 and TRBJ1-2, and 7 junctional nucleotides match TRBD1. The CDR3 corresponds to CASSLEQGSNYGYTF. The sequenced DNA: TGTGCCAGCAGCTTAGAACAGGGGTCAAACTATGGCTACACCTTC.